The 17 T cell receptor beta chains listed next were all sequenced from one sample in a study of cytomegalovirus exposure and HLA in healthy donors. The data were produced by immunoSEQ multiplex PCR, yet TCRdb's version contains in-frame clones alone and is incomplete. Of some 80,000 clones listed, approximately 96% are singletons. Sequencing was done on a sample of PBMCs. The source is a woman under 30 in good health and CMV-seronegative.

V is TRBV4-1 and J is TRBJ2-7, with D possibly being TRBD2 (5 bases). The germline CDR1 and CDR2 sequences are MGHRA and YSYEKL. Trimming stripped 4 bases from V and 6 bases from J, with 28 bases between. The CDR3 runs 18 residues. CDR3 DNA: TGCGCCAGCAGCCCAGCCACCGGGGTGCGGACCCCCCCGATCGAGCAGTACTTC. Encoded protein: CASSPATGVRTPPIEQYF.

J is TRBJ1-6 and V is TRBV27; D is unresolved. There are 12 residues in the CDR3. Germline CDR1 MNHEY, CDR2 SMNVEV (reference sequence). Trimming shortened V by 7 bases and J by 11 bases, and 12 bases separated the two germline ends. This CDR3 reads CASKAGPPPLHF. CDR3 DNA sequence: TGTGCCAGCAAGGCAGGTCCTCCACCCCTCCACTTT.

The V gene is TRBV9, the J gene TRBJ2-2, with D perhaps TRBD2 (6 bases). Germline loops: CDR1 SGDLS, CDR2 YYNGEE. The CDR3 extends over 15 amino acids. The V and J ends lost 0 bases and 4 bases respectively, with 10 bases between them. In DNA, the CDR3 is TGTGCCAGCAGCGTAGGTGGGGGGATCACCGGGGAGCTGTTTTTT. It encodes CASSVGGGITGELFF.

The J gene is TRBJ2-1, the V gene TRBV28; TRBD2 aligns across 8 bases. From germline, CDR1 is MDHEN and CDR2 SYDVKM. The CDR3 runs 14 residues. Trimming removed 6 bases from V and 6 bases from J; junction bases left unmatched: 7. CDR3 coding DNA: TGTGCCAGCAGGCGGGGACTAGGCAGCAATGAGCAGTTCTTC. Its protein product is CASRRGLGSNEQFF.

The CDR3 loop is CASSLLGQGSNQPQHF. The CDR3 DNA reads TGTGCCAGCAGCTTGTTAGGACAGGGGAGCAATCAGCCCCAGCATTTT. The V gene is TRBV5-6, the J gene TRBJ1-5, with TRBD1 matching 9 bases. This CDR3 is built from 16 residues. The V gene's germline CDR1 is SGHDT and CDR2 YYEEEE. V gave up 1 base and J gave up 1 base; unmatched junction bases: 3. Full variable domain (remainder filled in from reference TRBV5-6 and TRBJ1-5): DAGVTQSPTHLIKTRGQQVTLRCSPKSGHDTVSWYQQALGQGPQFIFQYYEEEERQRGNFPDRFSGHQFPNYSSELNVNALLLGDSALYLCASSLLGQGSNQPQHFGDGTRLSIL.

CDR3 bases: TGTGCCAGCAGCGTTTTTCAAGCGGGAGGGTCAAGCTCCTACAATGAGCAGTTCTTC. It yields the protein CASSVFQAGGSSSYNEQFF. The gene calls are TRBV9 and TRBJ2-1, with 10 positions matching TRBD2. CDR1 and CDR2 from the germline V gene are SGDLS and YYNGEE. This CDR3 contains 19 residues. The junction had 11 bases not matched to a gene; V was cut back by 2 bases and J by 0 bases. The full variable domain, completed using reference TRBV9 and TRBJ2-1, is DSGVTQTPKHLITATGQRVTLRCSPRSGDLSVYWYQQSLDQGLQFLIQYYNGEERAKGNILERFSAQQFPDLHSELNLSSLELGDSALYFCASSVFQAGGSSSYNEQFFGPGTRLTVL.

CDR3 nucleotides: TGTGCCAGCAGTCGGAGGTCAGGGGGCCCCCCTGGCTACACCTTC. It translates to CASSRRSGGPPGYTF. The V call is TRBV27, the J call TRBJ1-2; 8 nucleotides match TRBD1. After removal of 5 bases from V and 7 bases from J, the junction contained 12 bases not matched to a gene. Germline V gene sequence: CDR1 MNHEY, CDR2 SMNVEV (reference sequence). The CDR3 loop spans 15 amino acids.

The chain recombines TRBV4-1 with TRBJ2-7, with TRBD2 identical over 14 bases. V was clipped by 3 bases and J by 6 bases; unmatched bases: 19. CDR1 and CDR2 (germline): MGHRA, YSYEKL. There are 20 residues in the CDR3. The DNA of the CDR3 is TGCGCCAGCAGCCACCAACGGACTAGCGGGAGGAGTTTGGGCTGGAGCGAGCAGTACTTC. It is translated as CASSHQRTSGRSLGWSEQYF.

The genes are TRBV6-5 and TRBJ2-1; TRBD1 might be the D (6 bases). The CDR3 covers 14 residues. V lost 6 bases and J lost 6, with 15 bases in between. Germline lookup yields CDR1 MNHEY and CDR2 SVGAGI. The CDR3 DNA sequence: TGTGCCAGCAGCCCCAGGGGACACGTCAATGAGCAGTTCTTC. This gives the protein CASSPRGHVNEQFF.

CDR3 loop: CASYTPGQSYNEQFF. As DNA, the CDR3 is TGTGCCAGCTACACACCGGGACAGTCCTACAATGAGCAGTTCTTC. The chain links TRBV2 to TRBJ2-1; 7 bases match TRBD1. V gave up 8 bases and J gave up 1 base; unmatched junction bases: 8. Looked up from germline, CDR1 is SNHLY and CDR2 is FYNNEI. The CDR3 extends over 15 amino acids.

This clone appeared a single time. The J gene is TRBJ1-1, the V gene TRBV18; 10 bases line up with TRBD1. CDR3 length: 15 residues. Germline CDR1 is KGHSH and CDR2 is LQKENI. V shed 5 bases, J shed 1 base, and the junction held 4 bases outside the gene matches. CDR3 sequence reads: CASSFGQGGNTEAFF. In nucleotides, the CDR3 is TGTGCCAGCTCATTCGGACAGGGGGGGAACACTGAAGCTTTCTTT.

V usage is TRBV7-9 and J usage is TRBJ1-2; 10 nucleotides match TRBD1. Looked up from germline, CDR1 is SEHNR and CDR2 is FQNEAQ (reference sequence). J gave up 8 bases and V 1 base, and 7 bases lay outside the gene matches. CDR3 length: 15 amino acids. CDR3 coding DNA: TGTGCCAGCAGCTTAGAGGGACAGGGGAGACGAGGCTACACCTTC. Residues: CASSLEGQGRRGYTF.

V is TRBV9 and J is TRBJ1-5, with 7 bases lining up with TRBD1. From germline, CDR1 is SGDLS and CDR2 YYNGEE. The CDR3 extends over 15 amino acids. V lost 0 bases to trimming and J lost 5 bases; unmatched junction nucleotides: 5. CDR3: CASSVEGARDQPQHF. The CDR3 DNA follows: TGTGCCAGCAGCGTAGAGGGGGCTCGGGATCAGCCCCAGCATTTT.

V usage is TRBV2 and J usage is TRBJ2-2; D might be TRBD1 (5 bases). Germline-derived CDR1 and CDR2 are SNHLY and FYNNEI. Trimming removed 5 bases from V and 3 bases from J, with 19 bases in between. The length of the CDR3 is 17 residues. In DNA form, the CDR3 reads TGTGCCAGCAGTACCATAAGACAGTCCCTCGACACCGGGGAGCTGTTTTTT. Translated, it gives CASSTIRQSLDTGELFF.

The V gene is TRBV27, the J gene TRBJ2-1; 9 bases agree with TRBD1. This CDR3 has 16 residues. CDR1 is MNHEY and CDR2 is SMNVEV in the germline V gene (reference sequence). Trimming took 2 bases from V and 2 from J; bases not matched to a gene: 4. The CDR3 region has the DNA TGTGCCAGCAGTTTAATGGGACAGGGAGCCTACAATGAGCAGTTCTTC. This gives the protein CASSLMGQGAYNEQFF.

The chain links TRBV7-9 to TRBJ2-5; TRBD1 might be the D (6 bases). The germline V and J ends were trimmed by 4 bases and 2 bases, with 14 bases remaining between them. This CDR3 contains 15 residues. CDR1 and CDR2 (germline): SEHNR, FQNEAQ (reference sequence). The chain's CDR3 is CASSSTGSWQETQYF. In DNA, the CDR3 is TGTGCCAGCAGCTCTACAGGGTCGTGGCAAGAGACCCAGTACTTC.

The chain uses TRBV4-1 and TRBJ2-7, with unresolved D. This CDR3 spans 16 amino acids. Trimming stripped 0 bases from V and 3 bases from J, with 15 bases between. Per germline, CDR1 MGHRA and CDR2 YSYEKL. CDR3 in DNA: TGCGCCAGCAGCCAAGACTGGGCAGTCTCAAACTACGAGCAGTACTTC. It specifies CASSQDWAVSNYEQYF.